Listed here is a single T cell receptor beta chain. The data originate from a study of blood T cells in healthy people across ages. Primed by a sample-barcoded 5' primer and a J-beta primer mix, a second PCR proceeded for about 6 to 11 cycles. Each CDR3 protein gets one entry after TCRdb re-called the 5' RACE reads with MiXCR. The sample records about 670,000 distinct CDR3 sequences, 40% to 45% being singletons. Per sample, a minimum of 6 million PBMCs were isolated. This clonotype was sampled from a man older than 75 in good health. The sequencing sample was made of blood.

CDR3: CASSAKYNKAQTQYF. The CDR3 region has the DNA TGTGCCAGCAGCGCAAAATACAATAAAGCACAGACGCAGTATTTT. The J gene is TRBJ2-3, the V gene TRBV6-1; D uncertain. The CDR3 has 15 amino acids. V shed 6 bases and J shed 9 bases, with 22 bases lying between them. Germline V gene lookup returns CDR1 MNHNS and CDR2 SASEGT.